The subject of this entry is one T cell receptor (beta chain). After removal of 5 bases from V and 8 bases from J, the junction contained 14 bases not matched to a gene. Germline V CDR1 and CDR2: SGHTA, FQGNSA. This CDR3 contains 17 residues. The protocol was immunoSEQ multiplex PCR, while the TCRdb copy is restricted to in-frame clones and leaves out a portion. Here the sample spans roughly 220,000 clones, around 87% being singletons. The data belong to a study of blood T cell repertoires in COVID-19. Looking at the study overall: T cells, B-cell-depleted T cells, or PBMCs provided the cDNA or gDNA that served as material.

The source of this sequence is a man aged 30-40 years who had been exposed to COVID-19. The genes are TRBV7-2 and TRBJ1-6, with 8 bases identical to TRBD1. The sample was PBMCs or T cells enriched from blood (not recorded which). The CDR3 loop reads CASSKDREWGNYSPLHF. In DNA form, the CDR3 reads TGTGCCAGCAGCAAGGACAGGGAGTGGGGTAATTATTCACCCCTCCACTTT.